These 21 T cell receptor beta chains originate from one sample sequenced in a study of blood T cell repertoires in COVID-19. The protocol was immunoSEQ multiplex PCR, while the TCRdb copy is restricted to in-frame clones and leaves out a portion. The sample includes about half a million clones, approximately 85% of them seen just once. What was sequenced was peripheral blood. The receptors were gathered from a human donor in a cohort sampled during active COVID-19.

V is TRBV24-1 and J is TRBJ1-1; D gene uncertain. There are 13 residues in the CDR3. Trimming cost V 9 bases and J 5 bases, with 15 bases left between them. In germline, CDR1 is KGHDR, CDR2 SFDVKD. In DNA, the CDR3 is TGTGCCACCCGCCGGGAAGTGGGTACTGAAGCTTTCTTT. This translates into CATRREVGTEAFF.

The V and J genes are TRBV5-5 and TRBJ2-5, with 8 nucleotides matching TRBD2. Germline V lookup: CDR1 SGHKS, CDR2 YYEKEE (reference sequence). This CDR3 comprises 13 residues. J was trimmed by 4 bases and V by 4 bases; bases with no gene match: 3. The CDR3 nucleotides read TGTGCCAGCAGCCGCGGGGGGAGAGAGACCCAGTACTTC. The encoded protein is CASSRGGRETQYF.

V gene TRBV19 combines with J gene TRBJ2-5; TRBD2 matches at 8 bases. Germline trimming cut 0 bases from V and 2 bases from J; bases unmatched to any gene: 8. The CDR3 runs to 17 residues. Germline V lookup: CDR1 LNHDA, CDR2 SQIVND (reference sequence). CDR3 protein: CASSIDGDRGGQETQYF. The CDR3 DNA reads as TGTGCCAGTAGTATAGATGGGGACCGGGGGGGTCAAGAGACCCAGTACTTC. The full variable domain, with the rest looked up from reference TRBV19 and TRBJ2-5, is DGGITQSPKYLFRKEGQNVTLSCEQNLNHDAMYWYRQDPGQGLRLIYYSQIVNDFQKGDIAEGYSVSREKKESFPLTVTSAQKNPTAFYLCASSIDGDRGGQETQYFGPGTRLLVL.

V is TRBV6-4 and J is TRBJ2-3; no clear D. The CDR3 sequence is 15 residues long. V dropped 2 bases and J dropped 0 bases, with 9 bases sitting between them. Germline CDR1 and CDR2: MRHNA and SNTAGT. The CDR3 region is CASSDMAGSTDTQYF. CDR3 nucleotide sequence: TGTGCCAGCAGTGACATGGCAGGAAGCACAGATACGCAGTATTTT.

The chain links TRBV6-2 or TRBV6-3 to TRBJ2-2; perhaps TRBD1 as D (5 bases). Between the trimmed V and J ends, which lost 2 bases and 0 bases, there was a span of 10 bases. CDR3 size: 16 residues. Germline CDR1 reads MNHEY; CDR2 reads SVGEGT. This chain's CDR3 is CASSYGAGTNTGELFF. DNA for the CDR3: TGTGCCAGCAGTTACGGGGCAGGGACGAACACCGGGGAGCTGTTTTTT.

The V call is TRBV27, the J call TRBJ2-7, with 12 nucleotides matching TRBD2. Germline loops: CDR1 MNHEY, CDR2 SMNVEV (reference sequence). The V gene end was trimmed by 5 bases and the J gene end by 4 bases; junction bases not matched to a gene: 18. The CDR3 spans 19 residues. The CDR3, as DNA: TGTGCCAGCAGTCCCACCCCGGTTGTGGGAACTAGCGGGAGGTACGAGCAGTACTTC. Translation: CASSPTPVVGTSGRYEQYF.

The V call is TRBV28, the J call TRBJ2-5, with 8 bases lining up with TRBD2. CDR1 and CDR2 (germline): MDHEN, SYDVKM. V was pared by 5 bases and J by 2 bases, with 1 base of the junction left unmatched. This CDR3 comprises 13 residues. The CDR3 is CASSRGGQETQYF. DNA of the CDR3: TGTGCCAGCAGTCGGGGGGGTCAAGAGACCCAGTACTTC.

V and J are TRBV30 and TRBJ2-2; 7 bases map to TRBD1. Germline trimming cut 4 bases from V and 0 bases from J; bases unmatched to any gene: 5. The length of the CDR3 is 15 residues. CDR1 is GTSNPN and CDR2 is SVGIG in the germline V gene (reference sequence). CDR3 DNA sequence: TGTGCCTGGATCCGACAGGGACCGAACACCGGGGAGCTGTTTTTT. It is translated as CAWIRQGPNTGELFF.

The chain is built from TRBV6-2 or TRBV6-3 and TRBJ2-2; perhaps TRBD1 as D (6 bases). Trimming shortened V by 5 bases and J by 2 bases, and 15 bases separated the two germline ends. Germline CDR1 reads MNHEY; CDR2 reads SVGEGT. There are 16 residues in the CDR3. The DNA for the CDR3 is TGTGCCAGCAGTGTGGACAGCCTCCTCAACACCGGGGAGCTGTTTTTT. Amino acids: CASSVDSLLNTGELFF.

This clone occurred once. The CDR3 sequence: CASSFLETQYF. DNA of the CDR3: TGCGCCAGCAGCTTCTTAGAGACCCAGTACTTC. This chain connects TRBV5-1 to TRBJ2-5; D is ambiguous. Germline V gene sequence: CDR1 SGHRS, CDR2 YFSETQ. The CDR3 is made up of 11 amino acids. With 2 bases removed from V and 4 bases from J, the gap between germline ends came to 3 bases.

The gene calls are TRBV24-1 and TRBJ2-7; TRBD1 matches at 9 bases. Germline V gives CDR1 KGHDR, CDR2 SFDVKD. The V and J ends lost 3 bases and 2 bases, in that order; junction bases with no gene match: 7. This CDR3 contains 16 residues. The CDR3 is CATSDGQGWTPYEQYF. CDR3 coding DNA: TGTGCCACCAGTGATGGACAGGGGTGGACCCCCTACGAGCAGTACTTC.

The chain couples TRBV5-4 to TRBJ2-1; possibly TRBD1 for D (8 bases). The CDR3 contains 15 residues. The V end was cut by 1 base, the J end by 4 bases, with 12 bases between. In germline, CDR1 is SGHNT, CDR2 YYREEE (reference sequence). The CDR3 protein is CASSLTGGGYNEQFF. As DNA, the CDR3 is TGTGCCAGCAGCTTGACAGGGGGGGGGTACAATGAGCAGTTCTTC.

The chain has TRBV28 and TRBJ1-1, with D hard to call. Trimming pared 3 bases from V and 4 bases from J, leaving 15 bases between. CDR1 is MDHEN and CDR2 is SYDVKM in the germline V gene. This CDR3 contains 15 residues. CDR3 in DNA: TGTGCCAGCAGTTTCGAGGTACCCCTGGGCACTGAAGCTTTCTTT. Translation gives CASSFEVPLGTEAFF.

The J gene is TRBJ1-4, the V gene TRBV5-1; 10 bases line up with TRBD1. Germline values: CDR1 SGHRS, CDR2 YFSETQ. The CDR3 runs to 17 residues. Losses at the gene ends were 1 base for V and 5 bases for J; bases not matched to a gene: 8. The CDR3 bases are TGCGCCAGCAGCTTGCGGAGACAGGGGGCGACGAATGAAAAACTGTTTTTT. It translates to CASSLRRQGATNEKLFF.

The rearrangement uses TRBV27 and TRBJ2-7, with D perhaps TRBD2 (5 bases). The CDR3 covers 14 residues. Trimming took 3 bases from V and 6 from J, leaving 15 bases between them. CDR1 MNHEY and CDR2 SMNVEV come from the germline V gene (reference sequence). CDR3 residues: CASSFGVPAVEQYF. The CDR3 DNA sequence: TGTGCCAGCAGTTTCGGGGTCCCCGCTGTCGAGCAGTACTTC.

The rearrangement joins TRBV5-1 to TRBJ2-2, with 7 bases aligning to TRBD1. The CDR3 extends over 14 amino acids. V shed 9 bases and J 5 bases; nucleotides not matched to a gene: 10. From germline, CDR1 is SGHRS and CDR2 YFSETQ. CDR3 region: CATRILQGTGELFF. CDR3 nucleotide sequence: TGCGCCACCAGAATCCTACAGGGGACCGGGGAGCTGTTTTTT.

This chain uses TRBV30 with TRBJ1-2, with 11 bases that match TRBD1. J lost 0 bases, V lost 1 base, and 1 base had no gene match. The CDR3 sequence is 15 residues long. CDR1 is GTSNPN, CDR2 SVGIG, per germline (reference sequence). Written as DNA, the CDR3 is TGTGCCTGGAGTGGGGGACAGGGGGCTAACTATGGCTACACCTTC. Amino acids: CAWSGGQGANYGYTF.

V is TRBV3-1 (or the pseudogene TRBV3-2) and J is TRBJ1-2, with D tentatively TRBD1 (5 bases). The CDR3 loop spans 13 amino acids. Trimming removed 4 bases from V and 1 base from J, with 7 bases in between. CDR1 and CDR2 (germline): LGHDT, YNNKEL (reference sequence). CDR3 region: CASSPGFNYGYTF. In nucleotides, the CDR3 is TGTGCCAGCAGCCCAGGGTTTAACTATGGCTACACCTTC.

The genes are TRBV2 and TRBJ1-3, with no clear D. The germline gives CDR1 SNHLY, CDR2 FYNNEI. Trimming stripped 5 bases from V and 0 bases from J, with 14 bases between. This CDR3 is built from 16 residues. The CDR3 DNA is TGTGCCAGCAGTAAGAGGGATTTTAGCTCTGGAAACACCATATATTTT. As protein: CASSKRDFSSGNTIYF.

This clone was picked up a small number of times. Other nucleotide sequences in the sample specify the same CDR3. V and J are TRBV7-9 and TRBJ2-7; possibly TRBD2 for D (6 bases). The length of the CDR3 is 14 residues. CDR1 SEHNR and CDR2 FQNEAQ come from the germline V gene (reference sequence). Trimming took 3 bases from V and 1 from J, leaving 10 bases between them. The DNA for the CDR3 is TGTGCCAGCAGCTTGGGTGGAGGGTCCTACGAGCAGTACTTC. It specifies CASSLGGGSYEQYF.

CDR3 protein: CASSSPGSFYEQYF. CDR3 bases: TGTGCCAGCAGTTCCCCGGGATCTTTTTACGAGCAGTACTTC. The chain joins TRBV6-5 to TRBJ2-7, with TRBD2 as a possible D gene (5 bases). V lost 4 bases to trimming and J lost 4 bases, with 14 bases between them. The CDR3 spans 14 residues. Germline CDR1 reads MNHEY; CDR2 reads SVGAGI.